This TCR beta chain emerged from a study of identical twins. Study-wide points: Part of the zero-insertion signal could reflect confounding by invariant MAIT and iNKT cells.

TCRdb itself ran the 5' RACE reads through MiXCR, one entry per CDR3 protein. The table records roughly 1,500,000 distinct CDR3 sequences, 32% of them present only once. There are 15 residues in the CDR3. V was clipped by 3 bases and J by 4 bases, with 16 bases between them. Germline CDR1 and CDR2: SGDLS and YYNGEE. Comments on this clonotype: What it recognizes is unknown.

The chain uses TRBV9 and TRBJ2-5, with D perhaps matching TRBD2 (5 bases). The sequenced sample consisted of cord blood. The origin of this receptor is a newborn girl in good health. CDR3 amino acids: CASSEGWSGVETQYF. The CDR3 coding sequence is TGTGCCAGCAGCGAGGGTTGGTCCGGGGTAGAGACCCAGTACTTC. The full variable domain, rest sourced from reference TRBV9 and TRBJ2-5, is DSGVTQTPKHLITATGQRVTLRCSPRSGDLSVYWYQQSLDQGLQFLIQYYNGEERAKGNILERFSAQQFPDLHSELNLSSLELGDSALYFCASSEGWSGVETQYFGPGTRLLVL.